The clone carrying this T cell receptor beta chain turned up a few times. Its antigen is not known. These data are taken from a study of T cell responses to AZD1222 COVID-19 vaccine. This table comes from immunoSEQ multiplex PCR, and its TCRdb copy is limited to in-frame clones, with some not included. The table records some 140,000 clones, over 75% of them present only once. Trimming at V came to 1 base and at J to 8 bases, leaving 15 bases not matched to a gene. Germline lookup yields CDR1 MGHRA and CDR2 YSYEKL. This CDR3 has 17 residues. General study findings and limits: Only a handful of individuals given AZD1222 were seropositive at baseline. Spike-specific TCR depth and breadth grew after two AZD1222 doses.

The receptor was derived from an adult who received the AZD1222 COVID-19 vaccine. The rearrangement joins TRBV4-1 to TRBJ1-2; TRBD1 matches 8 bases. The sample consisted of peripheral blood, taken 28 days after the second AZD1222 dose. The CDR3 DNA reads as TGCGCCAGCAGCCAAGTTGGGGCAGGACAGGGAGGTGAGGGCTACACCTTC. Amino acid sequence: CASSQVGAGQGGEGYTF.